A selection of T cell receptor beta chains follows, all from one sample in a study of Ad26.COV2.S vaccination and SARS-CoV-2 variants. Assay used: immunoSEQ multiplex PCR; TCRdb lists only in-frame clones, some missing. The sample has about 680,000 clones, more than 70% seen once. Specimen: peripheral blood, collected in a trial of Ad26.COV2.S vaccine versus placebo. The source of these receptors is a person between 18 and 60 years old who received the Ad26.COV2.S COVID-19 vaccine or a placebo. The CDR3 runs from the conserved cysteine through the conserved F or W. Each record gives: D gene, V gene, J gene, clone size, CDR3 protein, CDR3 DNA. The D gene is left open where the match is weak. Clone size appears in some rows only: once, few, many, or a class for an expanded clone.

D gene: TRBD1
V gene: TRBV3-1/TRBV3-2
J gene: TRBJ1-2
clone size: -
CDR3 protein: CASSPDRGGGYTF
CDR3 DNA: TGTGCCAGCAGCCCGGACAGGGGAGGCGGCTACACCTTC

D gene: -
V gene: TRBV2
J gene: TRBJ1-5
clone size: -
CDR3 protein: CASSGTAPENQPQHF
CDR3 DNA: TGTGCCAGCAGTGGGACAGCACCTGAAAATCAGCCCCAGCATTTT

D gene: TRBD2
V gene: TRBV30
J gene: TRBJ2-1
clone size: -
CDR3 protein: CAWSDPSPGLETYNEQFF
CDR3 DNA: TGTGCCTGGAGCGACCCCAGCCCGGGACTAGAAACCTACAATGAGCAGTTCTTC

D gene: TRBD2
V gene: TRBV2
J gene: TRBJ2-5
clone size: once
CDR3 protein: CASSENGGALKTQYF
CDR3 DNA: TGTGCCAGCAGTGAAAACGGGGGGGCGCTCAAGACCCAGTACTTC

D gene: TRBD2
V gene: TRBV5-1
J gene: TRBJ2-3
clone size: -
CDR3 protein: CASSFSGRAEDTQYF
CDR3 DNA: TGCGCCAGCAGCTTTAGCGGGAGGGCAGAAGATACGCAGTATTTT

D gene: -
V gene: TRBV27
J gene: TRBJ1-2
clone size: -
CDR3 protein: CASSLRPTGFYGYTF
CDR3 DNA: TGTGCCAGCAGTTTAAGGCCCACGGGGTTCTATGGCTACACCTTC

D gene: -
V gene: TRBV19
J gene: TRBJ1-1
clone size: -
CDR3 protein: CASTPWSLNTEAFF
CDR3 DNA: TGTGCCAGTACCCCGTGGAGTTTGAACACTGAAGCTTTCTTT

D gene: -
V gene: TRBV7-9
J gene: TRBJ1-5
clone size: -
CDR3 protein: CASSLSGGEPQHF
CDR3 DNA: TGTGCCAGCAGCTTAAGTGGGGGGGAGCCCCAGCATTTT

D gene: -
V gene: TRBV6-2/TRBV6-3
J gene: TRBJ2-3
clone size: few
CDR3 protein: CASSGPGETDTQYF
CDR3 DNA: TGTGCCAGCAGTGGGCCAGGGGAAACAGATACGCAGTATTTT

D gene: -
V gene: TRBV4-3
J gene: TRBJ1-3
clone size: -
CDR3 protein: CASSQDGRGSGNTIYF
CDR3 DNA: TGCGCCAGCAGCCAAGATGGACGGGGCTCTGGAAACACCATATATTTT

D gene: -
V gene: TRBV7-9
J gene: TRBJ1-2
clone size: -
CDR3 protein: CASSLVGRDYGYTF
CDR3 DNA: TGTGCCAGCAGCTTAGTGGGCAGGGACTATGGCTACACCTTC

D gene: TRBD2
V gene: TRBV2
J gene: TRBJ2-1
clone size: -
CDR3 protein: CASSVLAGSGEQFF
CDR3 DNA: TGTGCCAGCAGCGTGCTAGCGGGCTCAGGTGAGCAGTTCTTC

D gene: -
V gene: TRBV4-1
J gene: TRBJ1-5
clone size: -
CDR3 protein: CASSQDALQPQHF
CDR3 DNA: TGCGCCAGCAGCCAAGACGCGCTGCAGCCCCAGCATTTT

D gene: TRBD1
V gene: TRBV7-9
J gene: TRBJ2-7
clone size: -
CDR3 protein: CASSLGTGQGVNYEQYF
CDR3 DNA: TGTGCCAGCAGCTTAGGTACCGGACAGGGAGTGAACTACGAGCAGTACTTC

D gene: -
V gene: TRBV5-4
J gene: TRBJ2-7
clone size: once
CDR3 protein: CASSLGGTVHYEQYF
CDR3 DNA: TGTGCCAGCAGCTTGGGGGGTACGGTTCACTACGAGCAGTACTTC

D gene: -
V gene: TRBV2
J gene: TRBJ1-5
clone size: -
CDR3 protein: CASSEVGRNQPQHF
CDR3 DNA: TGTGCCAGCAGTGAAGTTGGCAGAAATCAGCCCCAGCATTTT

D gene: -
V gene: TRBV3-1/TRBV3-2
J gene: TRBJ2-7
clone size: -
CDR3 protein: CASSQVGEQYF
CDR3 DNA: TGTGCCAGCAGCCAAGTCGGCGAGCAGTACTTC

D gene: -
V gene: TRBV27
J gene: TRBJ1-2
clone size: -
CDR3 protein: CASSFIGEGYGYTF
CDR3 DNA: TGTGCCAGCAGTTTTATAGGGGAAGGATATGGCTACACCTTC

D gene: -
V gene: TRBV5-1
J gene: TRBJ1-1
clone size: -
CDR3 protein: CASSFRLNTEAFF
CDR3 DNA: TGCGCCAGCAGCTTCCGGTTGAACACTGAAGCTTTCTTT

D gene: TRBD2
V gene: TRBV6-5
J gene: TRBJ2-7
clone size: -
CDR3 protein: CASSSGGLAGSYEQYF
CDR3 DNA: TGTGCCAGCAGTTCCGGGGGACTAGCGGGCTCCTACGAGCAGTACTTC

D gene: TRBD2
V gene: TRBV6-5
J gene: TRBJ2-7
clone size: -
CDR3 protein: CASQRVAGDGGLYF
CDR3 DNA: TGTGCCAGTCAACGTGTGGCGGGAGATGGGGGTCTGTACTTC

D gene: TRBD2
V gene: TRBV29-1
J gene: TRBJ2-1
clone size: -
CDR3 protein: CSVAGLALSSYNEQFF
CDR3 DNA: TGCAGCGTTGCCGGACTAGCCTTGAGCTCCTACAATGAGCAGTTCTTC

D gene: -
V gene: TRBV11-3
J gene: TRBJ2-2
clone size: -
CDR3 protein: CASSLQLSNTGELFF
CDR3 DNA: TGTGCCAGCAGCCTACAGCTGTCGAACACCGGGGAGCTGTTTTTT

D gene: -
V gene: TRBV10-3
J gene: TRBJ1-6
clone size: once
CDR3 protein: CAISETGNSPLHF
CDR3 DNA: TGTGCCATCAGTGAGACAGGGAACTCACCCCTCCACTTT

D gene: TRBD1
V gene: TRBV24-1
J gene: TRBJ2-1
clone size: -
CDR3 protein: CATSGNPGQPVGLDEQFF
CDR3 DNA: TGTGCCACCAGTGGTAATCCGGGACAGCCAGTTGGTCTCGATGAGCAGTTCTTC

D gene: -
V gene: TRBV30
J gene: TRBJ2-7
clone size: -
CDR3 protein: CAWSADNTYEQYF
CDR3 DNA: TGTGCCTGGAGTGCGGACAATACCTACGAGCAGTACTTC

D gene: TRBD1
V gene: TRBV29-1
J gene: TRBJ1-4
clone size: -
CDR3 protein: CSGGTDSPLDEKLFF
CDR3 DNA: TGCAGCGGCGGGACAGATTCCCCTCTGGATGAAAAACTGTTTTTT

D gene: -
V gene: TRBV27
J gene: TRBJ1-6
clone size: -
CDR3 protein: CASSFLGRSSYNSPLHF
CDR3 DNA: TGTGCCAGCAGTTTCCTGGGGCGAAGCTCCTATAATTCACCCCTCCACTTT

D gene: TRBD2
V gene: TRBV6-1
J gene: TRBJ2-1
clone size: -
CDR3 protein: CASSEFPGGRGNEQFF
CDR3 DNA: TGTGCCAGCAGTGAATTTCCGGGCGGGAGAGGCAATGAGCAGTTCTTC

D gene: TRBD1
V gene: TRBV18
J gene: TRBJ1-4
clone size: -
CDR3 protein: CASSPRRQGGEKLFF
CDR3 DNA: TGTGCCAGCTCACCGAGGAGACAGGGAGGGGAAAAACTGTTTTTT